The T cell receptor beta chain described here comes from a study of T cell repertoires in cytomegalovirus infection (dated by TCRdb to the late 2010s). About the study as a whole: Recently identified HLA-C-restricted CMV epitopes, whose presentation resists viral immunomodulation, were targeted by peptide stimulations together with well-studied HLA-B-restricted epitopes. Donor HLA type was relevant to the analysis, as public TCR beta signatures indicated carriage of CMV infection together with the matching HLA type. What the study reported, not specific to this receptor: Carriers of CMV infection plus the relevant HLA type were discriminated by the cumulative frequency of public TCR beta family members in the study cohort and in an independent roughly 340-donor cohort. The ex vivo response was dominated by HLA-C-restricted CMV-specific TCR beta clonotypes, which also provided the single most frequent clonotype in two of eight donors.

The germline V gene encodes CDR1 SGHVS and CDR2 FQNEAQ. The CDR3, from cysteine to phenylalanine, totals 15 residues. The sequence is cut down to CDR3 DNA, 45 bases in frame from base 1. Cut back by 6 bases and 4 bases, the V and J ends lie 16 bases apart. A word on this clonotype: The specificity of this receptor is unknown. Nothing much larger sits one base from this clone, and base qualities are not available.

The data were produced on an Illumina HiSeq 1500. TCRdb reprocessing: public reads trimmed at Q25 with fastp, clones called with MiXCR, in-frame beta chains kept. Here each entry gathers all rows of one CDR3 protein and keeps the most common genes and DNA. A total of some 560,000 distinct CDR3 sequences appear in this sample, approximately 40% of them only once. More than 40% of the sample lies in the top ten. The sample's treatment or condition, from its label and the paper: in vitro stimulation with specific CMV peptide epitopes to enrich CMV-specific T cells. Here the chain combines TRBV7-8 and TRBJ2-1, and possibly TRBD2, on 5 matching bases. This receptor was obtained from a human donor in good health (CMV status not recorded). Some clones in this sample may be carry-over from other donors' samples. The sample was cultured PBMCs, taken from culture after CMV antigen stimulation. The bases are TGTGCCAGCAGGACCTCGGAGGTAGTTTACAATGAGCAGTTCTTC. Its protein is CASRTSEVVYNEQFF.